The 23 T cell receptor beta chains below were found in one sample sequenced in a study of OX40 agonist ivuxolimab in advanced cancers. The method was immunoSEQ multiplex PCR; TCRdb's version includes in-frame clones alone and lacks a portion of them. Here the sample spans about 59,000 clones, approximately 77% being singletons. Material: CD4+ or CD8+ T cells sorted from blood, obtained in a trial of the OX40 agonist ivuxolimab. The receptors shown here come from an adult with an advanced solid tumor such as melanoma, head and neck, liver or kidney cancer.

Points on this clone: At the DNA level, this CDR3 is encoded by other sequences in the same sample as well. The chain uses TRBV5-1 and TRBJ2-3; no firm D call. V was cut by 0 bases and J by 2 bases, with 7 bases left in between. Per the germline V gene, CDR1 is SGHRS and CDR2 is YFSETQ. There are 14 residues in the CDR3. The CDR3 nucleotides read TGCGCCAGCAGCTTGGCCTGGGTCACAGATACGCAGTATTTT. Encoded protein: CASSLAWVTDTQYF.

The V gene is TRBV6-5, the J gene TRBJ2-5; the match to TRBD2 covers 9 bases. J lost 1 base, V lost 4 bases, and 1 base had no gene match. This CDR3 region has 14 residues. Germline CDR1 is MNHEY and CDR2 is SVGAGI. The CDR3 reads CASSFSGSQETQYF. CDR3 DNA sequence: TGTGCCAGCAGTTTTAGCGGGAGCCAAGAGACCCAGTACTTC.

The V call is TRBV5-6, the J call TRBJ2-3, with TRBD1 matching 9 bases. The V segment lost 5 bases and the J segment 6 bases; nucleotides outside the gene matches: 4. Germline lookup yields CDR1 SGHDT and CDR2 YYEEEE. This CDR3 is built from 13 residues. In DNA form, the CDR3 reads TGTGCCAGCAGGAGACAGGGGGTTGATACGCAGTATTTT. The encoded protein is CASRRQGVDTQYF.

V and J are TRBV18 and TRBJ2-7; D uncertain. CDR3 size: 15 residues. Trimming took 2 bases from V and 5 from J, leaving 16 bases between them. Per germline, CDR1 KGHSH and CDR2 LQKENI. As DNA, the CDR3 is TGTGCCAGCTCACCAAATTCCGAAATGGGGAACGAGCAGTACTTC. It translates to CASSPNSEMGNEQYF.

The rearrangement joins TRBV7-8 to TRBJ2-7, with unresolved D. The CDR3 extends over 13 amino acids. Trimming stripped 5 bases from V and 5 bases from J, with 13 bases between. Per the germline V gene, CDR1 is SGHVS and CDR2 is FQNEAQ. Here the CDR3 DNA reads TGTGCCAGCAGCCAGACCAATCTAGACGAGCAGTACTTC. This gives the protein CASSQTNLDEQYF.

This clone showed up just once. The rearrangement uses TRBV2 and TRBJ1-1, with D hard to call. The V end was cut by 4 bases, the J end by 1 base, with 7 bases between. This CDR3 is built from 13 residues. Germline V gene lookup returns CDR1 SNHLY and CDR2 FYNNEI. CDR3 region: CASSAEQNTEAFF. The CDR3 region has the DNA TGTGCCAGCAGTGCGGAACAGAACACTGAAGCTTTCTTT.

This chain joins TRBV10-3 and TRBJ1-1, with a weak D call TRBD1 (6 bases). Trimming took 0 bases from V and 4 from J, leaving 18 bases between them. Germline V gene data show CDR1 as ENHRY and CDR2 as SYGVKD. This CDR3 region has 17 residues. CDR3 DNA sequence: TGTGCCATCAGTGAGTCAACGGCAGGAGGGGGGCGCACTGAAGCTTTCTTT. Amino acid sequence: CAISESTAGGGRTEAFF.

The rearrangement uses TRBV10-1 and TRBJ2-1; D is possibly TRBD1 (6 bases). Germline V gives CDR1 WNHNN, CDR2 SYGVQD (reference sequence). Trimming took 4 bases from V and 5 from J, leaving 12 bases between them. The CDR3 contains 14 residues. This chain's CDR3 is CASSAHRENNEQFF. In nucleotides, the CDR3 is TGCGCCAGCAGTGCTCACAGGGAGAACAATGAGCAGTTCTTC.

This rearrangement joins TRBV19 to TRBJ1-2; 8 nucleotides match TRBD1. There are 12 residues in the CDR3. CDR1 LNHDA and CDR2 SQIVND come from the germline V gene (reference sequence). J gave up 8 bases and V 3 bases, and 2 bases lay outside the gene matches. The CDR3 coding sequence is TGTGCCAGTAGTATGTGGACAGGGGGCTACACCTTC. Amino acids: CASSMWTGGYTF.

V usage is TRBV4-1 and J usage is TRBJ1-4; 10 nucleotides agree with TRBD1. In germline, CDR1 is MGHRA, CDR2 YSYEKL. The CDR3 contains 19 residues. V lost 5 bases, J lost 3 bases, and 15 bases stayed unmatched. The CDR3 reads CASSSSTGGISRANEKLFF. CDR3 bases: TGCGCCAGCAGCTCCTCGACAGGGGGCATCAGTAGGGCTAATGAAAAACTGTTTTTT.

The V call is TRBV23-1, the J call TRBJ1-2; TRBD1 aligns across 7 bases. TRBV23-1 is an ORF for which the function is uncertain. The CDR3 is 18 residues long. The J segment lost 3 bases and the V segment lost 0 bases, leaving 13 bases of the junction unmatched. The CDR3, as DNA: TGCGCCAGCAGTCAATCCAGTGGACAGGAGGGCCCGGACTATGGCTACACCTTC. Its protein product is CASSQSSGQEGPDYGYTF.

The V gene is TRBV4-1, the J gene TRBJ1-2, with no clear D. The V gene lost 1 base and the J gene lost 0 bases, with 21 bases spanning the gap. This CDR3 has 19 amino acids. In germline, CDR1 is MGHRA, CDR2 YSYEKL. The CDR3 spells CASSQVIPRSGKANYGYTF. The CDR3 region has the DNA TGCGCCAGCAGCCAAGTCATACCCCGATCGGGGAAAGCTAACTATGGCTACACCTTC.

This clone was counted only a few times. The chain combines TRBV11-2 with TRBJ2-7; TRBD2 matches at 9 bases. The V gene's germline CDR1 is SGHAT and CDR2 FQNNGV. After removal of 1 base from V and 2 bases from J, the junction contained 9 bases not matched to a gene. The CDR3 covers 17 residues. CDR3 bases: TGTGCCAGCAGCTTAGGGTTAGCGGGAGAAGCAGCCTACGAGCAGTACTTC. Its translation: CASSLGLAGEAAYEQYF.

The genes are TRBV21-1 and TRBJ1-5; the table's D call, TRBD1, was not checked against the DNA. TRBV21-1 is noted as a pseudogene. The CDR3 covers 18 residues. The CDR3 reads CASSKDWAGEYSNQPQHF. The CDR3 bases are TGTGCCAGCAGCAAAGATTGGGCAGGGGAATATAGCAATCAGCCCCAGCATTTT.

In the case of this clone: Other DNA sequences in the same sample also yield this CDR3. The CDR3 is CASRPLGSKNEQYF. The CDR3 DNA sequence: TGTGCCAGCAGGCCACTAGGCTCGAAAAACGAGCAGTACTTC. The genes are TRBV2 and TRBJ2-7, with D possibly being TRBD2 (5 bases). The CDR3 contains 14 residues. The V and J ends lost 6 bases and 5 bases respectively, with 17 bases between them. Germline loops: CDR1 SNHLY, CDR2 FYNNEI.

This chain connects TRBV7-6 to TRBJ2-3, with a weak D call TRBD1 (7 bases). CDR1 and CDR2 (germline): SGHVS, FNYEAQ. The germline V and J ends were trimmed by 5 bases and 15 bases, with 18 bases remaining between them. This CDR3 has 12 amino acids. CDR3 in amino acids: CASSGGGGGYYF. The CDR3 DNA is TGTGCCAGCAGCGGAGGAGGAGGGGGCTATTATTTT.

The chain is built from TRBV6-1 and TRBJ1-2; D may be TRBD1 (5 bases). The CDR3 spans 13 residues. CDR1 MNHNS and CDR2 SASEGT come from the germline V gene. With 6 bases removed from V and 5 bases from J, the gap between germline ends came to 13 bases. As DNA, the CDR3 is TGTGCCAGCAGGACAGCCACGGCATATGGCTACACCTTC. It is translated as CASRTATAYGYTF.

V and J are TRBV7-2 and TRBJ1-2; 9 bases line up with TRBD1. Trimming cost V 5 bases and J 8 bases; bases outside gene matches: 9. Germline V CDR1 and CDR2: SGHTA, FQGNSA. The CDR3 covers 14 residues. The CDR3 coding sequence is TGTGCCAGCAGCACCACAGGGGGCTCGGGGGGCTACACCTTC. Protein product: CASSTTGGSGGYTF. The entire variable domain, with the rest obtained from reference TRBV7-2 and TRBJ1-2, is as follows: GAGVSQSPSNKVTEKGKDVELRCDPISGHTALYWYRQSLGQGLEFLIYFQGNSAPDKSGLPSDRFSAERTGGSVSTLTIQRTQQEDSAVYLCASSTTGGSGGYTFGSGTRLTVV.

This chain joins TRBV5-1 and TRBJ2-5; D is possibly TRBD1 or TRBD2 (7 bases each). CDR1 SGHRS and CDR2 YFSETQ come from the germline V gene. This CDR3 spans 17 amino acids. The V gene lost 3 bases and the J gene lost 5 bases, with 23 bases spanning the gap. CDR3 region: CASSSIMGRQGGETQYF. The CDR3 bases are TGCGCCAGCAGCTCAATTATGGGAAGACAGGGAGGGGAGACCCAGTACTTC.

This chain links TRBV21-1 with TRBJ1-2. TRBV21-1 is a known pseudogene. The CDR3 length is 12 residues. The CDR3 sequence is CAISRVDYGYTF. The CDR3 DNA follows: TGTGCCATCTCAAGGGTTGACTATGGCTACACCTTC.

The chain employs TRBV6-5 and TRBJ2-7; D is undetermined. The CDR3 covers 13 residues. Trimming took off 6 bases at V and 6 bases at J, with 15 bases between the two ends. Germline V gene sequence: CDR1 MNHEY, CDR2 SVGAGI. CDR3 amino acids: CASSKIPVGEQYF. CDR3 sequence (DNA): TGTGCCAGCAGCAAGATCCCGGTCGGCGAGCAGTACTTC.

The genes are TRBV4-2 and TRBJ2-4; possibly TRBD2 for D (6 bases). Trimming cost V 5 bases and J 8 bases, with 22 bases left between them. The CDR3 has 16 residues. CDR1 and CDR2 (germline): LGHNA, YNFKEQ. The CDR3 is CASSAGGYPTTHIQYF. The CDR3 DNA is TGTGCCAGCAGCGCTGGAGGGTATCCTACGACCCACATTCAGTACTTC.

In this sample, this clone turned up once. This chain joins TRBV7-8 and TRBJ1-2; D gene unclear. The CDR3 runs to 17 residues. V shed 1 base and J shed 8 bases, with 23 bases lying between them. Germline-derived CDR1 and CDR2 are SGHVS and FQNEAQ. DNA of the CDR3: TGTGCCAGCAGCTTAGGGTCCCCAGACTTCATCGCGGGGGGCTACACCTTC. It translates to CASSLGSPDFIAGGYTF.